This TCR beta chain was sequenced during a study of blood T cells in healthy people across ages. Study outcomes and limitations: Diversity was estimated from one million T cells, and these estimates were considered underestimates.

CDR1 SNHLY and CDR2 FYNNEI come from the germline V gene. V was trimmed by 2 bases and J by 3 bases, leaving 7 bases between them. The CDR3 sequence is 14 residues long. Comments on this clonotype: Antigen unknown.

A second PCR of 7 to 11 cycles used a sample-barcoded 5' primer and a J-beta primer mix. A 12-random-nucleotide template-switch adaptor tagged each cDNA molecule. Via MiXCR, TCRdb re-called the 5' RACE reads, giving one row per CDR3 protein. The sample records 850,000 to 1,100,000 distinct CDR3 sequences, about two fifths being singletons. At least 6.5 million PBMCs were isolated per sample. This clonotype originated in a young man in good health. Sequenced sample: blood. The gene calls are TRBV2 and TRBJ2-2; unclear D gene. The CDR3 here is CASSEISHTGELFF. CDR3 DNA sequence: TGTGCCAGCAGTGAAATCTCTCACACCGGGGAGCTGTTTTTT.